Listed below are T cell receptor beta chains from one sample, sequenced in a study of monozygotic twins with inflammatory bowel disease. No DNA is given; TCRdb re-called the 5' RACE reads and lists each CDR3 protein once. The listing contains about 300,000 distinct CDR3 sequences. The sample taken for sequencing was blood. These receptors originate from a human donor with ulcerative colitis or Crohn's disease, or a healthy co-twin of an affected twin (not recorded which). CDR3s include the opening cysteine and the closing phenylalanine or tryptophan.

>TRBJ2-7|TRBV4-3
CASSHLGDEQYF
>TRBJ1-1|TRBV10-3
CAISDFTEAFF
>TRBJ2-3|TRBV2
CASSEGGHLVNTQYF
>TRBJ2-4|TRBV18
CASSPDPGIQYF
>TRBJ1-2|TRBV7-8
CASSLEFYGYTF
>TRBJ1-1|TRBV30
CAWGRGKGMNTEAFF
>TRBJ1-6|TRBV14
CASSGQDYNSPLHF
>TRBJ2-4|TRBV6-2/TRBV6-3
CASKKTRDGKSLAKNMQYF
>TRBJ1-5|TRBV7-2
CASSPGGGGSRNQPQHF
>TRBJ2-7|TRBV10-3
CAISPRSGGSYEQYF
>TRBJ1-1|TRBV20-1
CSARESGNTEAFF
>TRBJ2-4|TRBV9
CASSVEGGSIQYF
>TRBJ1-6|TRBV18
CASSRRTREYNSPLHF
>TRBJ2-3|TRBV7-3
CASSSEGGGDTQYF
>TRBJ2-1|TRBV25-1
CASRDSRTGNNEQFF
>TRBJ2-7|TRBV2
CASREGQGVTSGTPSTRYEQYF
>TRBJ2-7|TRBV19
CATSGLLDYEQYF
>TRBJ1-5|TRBV3-1
CASSLSGTKSNQPQHF
>TRBJ1-4|TRBV7-2
CASSLSGVNEKLFF
>TRBJ2-2|TRBV12-3/TRBV12-4
CASRPDRELGELFF
>TRBJ2-5|TRBV15
CATSRRMRQETQYF
>TRBJ1-5|TRBV7-9
CASSTQGGTGGSQPQHF
>TRBJ2-1|TRBV7-3
CASSQKLAGHDNEQFF
>TRBJ2-7|TRBV5-1
CASRPSPMFYEQYF
>TRBJ2-1|TRBV6-5
CASSYKTSGSNEQFF
>TRBJ2-7|TRBV18
CASSQDRSGTYEQYF
>TRBJ2-3|TRBV3-1
CASSQVAGGRYTQYF
>TRBJ2-7|TRBV6-2/TRBV6-3
CASSYYSLLRF
>TRBJ2-7|TRBV4-2
CASSQSPPGKGRYEQYF